The 19 T cell receptor beta chains given below trace back to one sample, sequenced in a study of human T cells and chemical hapten exposure. The time point was: patch test 1, 2 weeks after DPC sensitization. Specified treatment: therapeutic diphenylcyclopropenone sensitization with weekly scalp DPC. TCRdb reprocessed the RACE reads with MiXCR, giving one entry per CDR3 protein. The profile shows tens of thousands of distinct CDR3 sequences, 7.5% to 10% of them singletons. The input for sequencing was whole blood, taken in connection with sensitization to the hapten diphenylcyclopropenone (DPC). These receptor sequences come from a woman aged 40-49 years with alopecia areata. Some clones in this sample may be carry-over from other donors' samples.

The CDR3 DNA reads TGTGCCAGCAGATTGGGGTTCGGGCTAGCGGACTACGAGCAGTACTTC. This translates into CASRLGFGLADYEQYF. The chain carries TRBV11-2 and TRBJ2-7; TRBD2 aligns across 7 bases. Germline values: CDR1 SGHAT, CDR2 FQNNGV. The CDR3 consists of 16 residues. The ends lost 6 bases at V and 3 bases at J; junction bases unmatched: 14. The full variable domain, its missing parts supplied by reference TRBV11-2 and TRBJ2-7, is EAGVAQSPRYKIIEKRQSVAFWCNPISGHATLYWYQQILGQGPKLLIQFQNNGVVDDSQLPKDRFSAERLKGVDSTLKIQPAKLEDSAVYLCASRLGFGLADYEQYFGPGTRLTVT.

This clonotype turned up a few times. The DNA of the CDR3 is TGTGCCAGTATGTTGGAGGACTCCGACTACAATGAGCAGTTCTTC. Translated, it gives CASMLEDSDYNEQFF. The chain is built from TRBV19 and TRBJ2-1, with D perhaps matching TRBD2 (5 bases). This CDR3 comprises 15 residues. CDR1 is LNHDA and CDR2 is SQIVND in the germline V gene (reference sequence). The V and J ends lost 7 bases and 3 bases respectively, with 16 bases between them.

This clonotype was observed many times. V usage is TRBV10-3 and J usage is TRBJ2-7; weak D call: TRBD1 (6 bases). Germline V lookup: CDR1 ENHRY, CDR2 SYGVKD. The CDR3 runs 15 residues. V was pared by 0 bases and J by 1 base, with 10 bases between. CDR3 in DNA: TGTGCCATCAGTGAGTCCAGGGGAATGTCCTACGAGCAGTACTTC. Protein sequence: CAISESRGMSYEQYF.

This clonotype showed up many times. At one end the junction does not follow the germline gene, possibly because of a read error. V usage is TRBV7-3 and J usage is TRBJ2-1; the match to TRBD1 covers 7 bases. Germline V gene data show CDR1 as SGHTA and CDR2 as FQGTGA. This CDR3 has 15 residues. The CDR3 DNA reads as TGTGCCAGCAGCTTAAGTAGGGGACAGCACAACGAGCAGTTCTTC. It encodes CASSLSRGQHNEQFF.

Many counts were recorded for this clonotype. The CDR3 nucleotides read TGTGCCAGCAGCACGACAGGCTTCAGCACAGATACGCAGTATTTT. It is translated as CASSTTGFSTDTQYF. The chain uses TRBV12-3 or TRBV12-4 and TRBJ2-3; possible D gene TRBD1, 6 bases. Trimming took off 6 bases at V and 0 bases at J, with 13 bases between the two ends. The CDR3 spans 15 residues.

This clonotype was counted ten times or more. The chain couples TRBV20-1 to TRBJ1-1; tentative D call: TRBD1 (5 bases). The CDR3 covers 13 residues. V was clipped by 6 bases and J by 0 bases, with 11 bases between them. Germline CDR1 is DFQATT and CDR2 is SNEGSKA (reference sequence). The CDR3: CSAWGLLNTEAFF. The CDR3 DNA reads as TGCAGTGCCTGGGGACTTCTGAACACTGAAGCTTTCTTT.

The J gene is TRBJ1-5, the V gene TRBV24-1, with a weak D call TRBD1 (6 bases). CDR3 length: 16 amino acids. The germline V and J ends were trimmed by 4 bases and 0 bases, with 12 bases remaining between them. Germline V gives CDR1 KGHDR, CDR2 SFDVKD. CDR3 sequence: CATSDSGHPSNQPQHF. The CDR3, as DNA: TGTGCCACCAGTGACTCGGGACACCCTAGCAATCAGCCCCAGCATTTT.

The genes are TRBV4-3 and TRBJ2-1, with 9 bases matching TRBD1. CDR3 length: 15 residues. Germline V gives CDR1 LGHNA, CDR2 YSLEER. Trimming took 3 bases from V and 1 from J; bases not matched to a gene: 1. DNA of the CDR3: TGCGCCAGCAGCCATGACAGGGGGTCCTACAATGAGCAGTTCTTC. Its translation is CASSHDRGSYNEQFF.

The table lists this clonotype with many counts. CDR3 sequence: CASSPDAGNQPQHF. The CDR3 nucleotides are TGCGCCAGCAGCCCCGACGCGGGCAATCAGCCCCAGCATTTT. The V and J genes are TRBV5-1 and TRBJ1-5; unclear D gene. The CDR3 runs to 14 residues. CDR1 and CDR2 (germline): SGHRS, YFSETQ. Trimming removed 4 bases at V and 2 bases at J, with 10 bases between.

This clonotype was seen a few times. The rearrangement uses TRBV6-7 and TRBJ2-7; D gene ambiguous. TRBV6-7 is classed as an ORF, of uncertain function. The length of the CDR3 is 12 residues. V dropped 2 bases and J dropped 9 bases, with 11 bases sitting between them. In DNA, the CDR3 is TGTGCCAGCAGTTACCCCGGCAGTGGGCAGTACTTC. It translates to CASSYPGSGQYF.

Many counts were recorded for this clonotype. The chain is built from TRBV2 and TRBJ2-3; TRBD1 might be the D (6 bases). The CDR3 has 13 amino acids. Germline values: CDR1 SNHLY, CDR2 FYNNEI. V was clipped by 6 bases and J by 1 base, with 8 bases between them. The CDR3 loop is CASSGTRTDTQYF. The CDR3 bases are TGTGCCAGCAGCGGGACACGCACAGATACGCAGTATTTT.

The chain carries TRBV5-4 and TRBJ2-7; TRBD1 aligns across 12 bases. V dropped 4 bases and J dropped 6; count of bases not matched to a gene: 5. Germline CDR1 is SGHNT and CDR2 is YYREEE (reference sequence). The CDR3 is 14 residues long. The CDR3: CASSAGTGGAEQYF. Here the CDR3 DNA reads TGTGCCAGCAGCGCCGGGACAGGGGGCGCCGAGCAGTACTTC.

Relative to its sample, this clonotype is medium-sized. V is TRBV7-2 and J is TRBJ2-3; 9 bases are shared with TRBD2. CDR1 is SGHTA, CDR2 FQGNSA, per germline. V was pared by 2 bases and J by 5 bases, with 8 bases of the junction left unmatched. The CDR3 runs to 16 residues. Written as DNA, the CDR3 is TGTGCCAGCAGCTTATTGGGCGGGGGGGGCTTAGATACGCAGTATTTT. Translating gives CASSLLGGGGLDTQYF.

The CDR3 loop is CASSLTYYGYTF. CDR3 in DNA: TGTGCCAGCAGTTTGACCTACTATGGCTACACCTTC. J is TRBJ1-2 and V is TRBV12-3 or TRBV12-4; D unclear. Trimming removed 3 bases from V and 3 bases from J, with 5 bases in between. The CDR3 runs 12 residues.

There are many counts of this clonotype. The V gene is TRBV18, the J gene TRBJ2-6, with D unresolved. CDR3 size: 14 residues. V was trimmed by 5 bases and J by 2 bases, leaving 7 bases between them. The germline gives CDR1 KGHSH, CDR2 LQKENI. The CDR3 here is CASSSKTGANVLTF. The CDR3 DNA is TGTGCCAGCTCATCGAAAACTGGGGCCAACGTCCTGACTTTC.

This clonotype has more than one count but fewer than ten. The chain carries TRBV5-4 and TRBJ1-1, with a possible D match to TRBD1 (6 bases). Trimming stripped 1 base from V and 1 base from J, with 8 bases between. CDR1 is SGHNT and CDR2 is YYREEE in the germline V gene (reference sequence). The CDR3 is 14 residues long. The chain's CDR3 is CASSLRGQNTEAFF. CDR3 nucleotides: TGTGCCAGCAGCTTGAGGGGACAGAACACTGAAGCTTTCTTT.

This clonotype was found many times. The V gene is TRBV4-2, the J gene TRBJ2-2, with D possibly matching TRBD1 (6 bases). Per the germline V gene, CDR1 is LGHNA and CDR2 is YNFKEQ. The CDR3 consists of 16 residues. V lost 4 bases, J lost 6 bases, and 18 bases lay in between. The CDR3 region is CASSPLELDSPGELFF. The CDR3 DNA reads as TGTGCCAGCAGCCCTCTTGAACTGGACAGCCCCGGGGAGCTGTTTTTT.

The V call is TRBV6-5, the J call TRBJ2-6; no definite D call. The V and J ends lost 0 bases and 3 bases respectively, with 0 bases between them. CDR3 length: 13 residues. Germline loops: CDR1 MNHEY, CDR2 SVGAGI. The CDR3 spells CASSYSGANVLTF. CDR3 in DNA: TGTGCCAGCAGTTACTCTGGGGCCAACGTCCTGACTTTC.

There are a few counts of this clonotype. V gene TRBV25-1 combines with J gene TRBJ1-4; D ambiguous. The germline CDR1 and CDR2 sequences are MGHDK and SYGVNS. The V end was cut by 3 bases, the J end by 8 bases, with 10 bases between. CDR3 length: 13 amino acids. CDR3 coding DNA: TGTGCCAGCAGTGAGACGGCCCGGGAAAAACTGTTTTTT. It is translated as CASSETAREKLFF.